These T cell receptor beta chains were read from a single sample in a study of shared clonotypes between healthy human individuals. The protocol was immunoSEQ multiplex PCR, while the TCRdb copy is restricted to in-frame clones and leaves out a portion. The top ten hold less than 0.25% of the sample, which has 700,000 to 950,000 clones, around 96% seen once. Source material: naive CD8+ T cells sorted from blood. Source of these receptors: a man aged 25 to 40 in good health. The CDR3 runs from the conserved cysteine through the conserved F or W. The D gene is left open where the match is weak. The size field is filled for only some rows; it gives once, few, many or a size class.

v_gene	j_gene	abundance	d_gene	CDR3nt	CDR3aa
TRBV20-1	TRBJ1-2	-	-	TGCAGTGCTAGAGATACCAGGGACTACACCTTC	CSARDTRDYTF
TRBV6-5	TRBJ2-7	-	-	TGTGCCAGCAGTTACTCGAACTTAGGCAAAAGGGACTTC	CASSYSNLGKRDF
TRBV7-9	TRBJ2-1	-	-	TGTGCCAGCAGCTCTCTCAATGAGCAGTTCTTC	CASSSLNEQFF
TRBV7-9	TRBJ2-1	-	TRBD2	TGTGCCAGCAGCCCACTAGCGGGAGTCTCCCCTGGCTCCTACAATGAGCAGTTCTTC	CASSPLAGVSPGSYNEQFF
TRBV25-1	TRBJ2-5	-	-	TGTGCCAGCAGTGCCCAAGAGACCCAGTACTTC	CASSAQETQYF
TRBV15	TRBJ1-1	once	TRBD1	TGTGCCACCAGTTCCGGGACAGGGGTAGGGACTGAAGCTTTCTTT	CATSSGTGVGTEAFF
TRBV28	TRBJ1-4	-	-	TGTGCCAGCAGCCCGAAGGTGACAATGACGACTAATGAAAAACTGTTTTTT	CASSPKVTMTTNEKLFF
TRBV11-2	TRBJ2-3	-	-	TGTGCCAGCCACAAACACACCGGGGTATTTTCCACAGATACGCAGTATTTT	CASHKHTGVFSTDTQYF
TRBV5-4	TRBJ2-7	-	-	TGTGCCAGCAGCCGTCTGGGGGAGGGACAGGTTTTCGACGAGCAGTACTTC	CASSRLGEGQVFDEQYF
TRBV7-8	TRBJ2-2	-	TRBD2	TGTGCCAGCAGCTTTTCCGGGACTAGCGGCACCGGGGAGCTGTTTTTT	CASSFSGTSGTGELFF
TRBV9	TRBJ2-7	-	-	TGTGCCAGCAGCGAGGGGGAGGGTAAATCCTACGAGCAGTACTTC	CASSEGEGKSYEQYF
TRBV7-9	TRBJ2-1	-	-	TGTGCCAGCAGCCCTCCGGGAGATGAGCAGTTCTTC	CASSPPGDEQFF
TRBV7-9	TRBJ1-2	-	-	TGTGCCAGCAGCTCCCCCCTCGTAAACTATGGCTACACCTTC	CASSSPLVNYGYTF
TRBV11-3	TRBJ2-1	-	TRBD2	TGTGCCAGCAGCTTCAATCTAGCGGGAGACTATGAGCAGTTCTTC	CASSFNLAGDYEQFF
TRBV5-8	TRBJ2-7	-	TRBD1	TGTGCCAGCAGCCCGGACAGGGATGGGAACTACTACGAGCAGTACTTC	CASSPDRDGNYYEQYF
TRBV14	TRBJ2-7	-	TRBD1	TGTGCCAGCAGACACAGGGGGACCTACGAGCAGTACTTC	CASRHRGTYEQYF
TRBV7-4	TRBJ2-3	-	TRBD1	TGTGCCAGCAGCTTAGTCGCGGGACAGGGGGCGTGGACGCAGTATTTT	CASSLVAGQGAWTQYF
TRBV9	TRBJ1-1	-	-	TGTGCCAGCAGCGCCGCGACGGACTCCATCACTGAAGCTTTCTTT	CASSAATDSITEAFF
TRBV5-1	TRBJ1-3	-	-	TGCGCCAGCAGCTTGGGGTACCGTCTCGGACTCTCTGGAAACACCATATATTTT	CASSLGYRLGLSGNTIYF
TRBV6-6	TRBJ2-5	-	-	TGTGCCAGCAAGGGCAGGGAGAAGACCCAGTACTTC	CASKGREKTQYF
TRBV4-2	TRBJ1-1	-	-	TGTGCCAGCAGCCTTAATCCCACAGGGCTGAACACTGAAGCTTTCTTT	CASSLNPTGLNTEAFF
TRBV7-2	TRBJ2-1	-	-	TGTGCCAGCAGCTCAACAGGGCACAATGAGCAGTTCTTC	CASSSTGHNEQFF
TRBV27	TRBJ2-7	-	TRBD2	TGTGCCAGCAGTTTATTTCTAGCGGGAGGGTACGAGCAGTACTTC	CASSLFLAGGYEQYF